This note documents a single T cell receptor (beta chain) sequence. The target antigen is unknown. This sample was included in a study of OX40 agonist ivuxolimab in advanced cancers. Study overall: An anti-OX40 (CD134) antibody with agonistic activity, ivuxolimab, was administered to patients. Patients got intravenous ivuxolimab at 0.01 to 10 mg/kg every 2 weeks.

General study findings and limits: Clonal expansion by week 6 occurred in CD4+ and CD8+ blood T cells (at 0.1 to 3.0 mg/kg). More expanded clones were seen, on average, in CD8+ T cells than in CD4+.

The CDR3 contains 13 residues. Trimming took 4 bases from V and 5 from J, leaving 10 bases between them. Germline CDR1 reads SGHKS; CDR2 reads YYEKEE (reference sequence). Using immunoSEQ multiplex PCR, the repertoire was profiled, and TCRdb retains in-frame clones only, with some absent. This table holds about 94,000 clones, 91% found once. V is TRBV5-5 and J is TRBJ1-3; TRBD1 might be the D (5 bases). The TCR comes from an adult with an advanced solid tumor such as melanoma, head and neck, liver or kidney cancer. This sample comprised CD4+ or CD8+ T cells sorted from blood, obtained in a trial of the OX40 agonist ivuxolimab. The CDR3 here is CASSPGTRNTIYF. The CDR3 coding sequence is TGTGCCAGCAGCCCTGGGACTAGAAACACCATATATTTT.